Sequencing of this T cell receptor (beta chain) was carried out in a study of T cells in Graves' hyperthyroidism and ophthalmopathy. RNA transcripts provided the source from which TCR beta CDR3 regions were amplified. HTBI primers were used for first-round RT-PCR of the TCR CDR3. TCRdb redid the calling of the multiplex PCR reads with MiXCR, one entry per CDR3 protein. The sample lists a few hundred thousand distinct CDR3 sequences; roughly a sixth were seen once. The CDR3 sequence is 15 residues long. The V gene lost 1 base and the J gene lost 0 bases, with 10 bases spanning the gap. The V gene's germline CDR1 is LNHNV and CDR2 YYDKDF (reference sequence). In the case of this clonotype: Given a much more abundant clone one base away, this may be a read error.

Uncontrolled infection, other autoimmune disease, pregnancy or lactation led to exclusion. PBMCs stemmed from over 7.5 ml fresh peripheral blood. This chain links TRBV15 with TRBJ2-7; D remains unclear. The TCR was taken from a woman in her twenties or thirties with Graves' ophthalmopathy. The sample taken for sequencing was blood. The CDR3 DNA reads as TGTGCCACCAGCAGAGTGGCTGACGGCTCCTACGAGCAGTACTTC. It specifies CATSRVADGSYEQYF.